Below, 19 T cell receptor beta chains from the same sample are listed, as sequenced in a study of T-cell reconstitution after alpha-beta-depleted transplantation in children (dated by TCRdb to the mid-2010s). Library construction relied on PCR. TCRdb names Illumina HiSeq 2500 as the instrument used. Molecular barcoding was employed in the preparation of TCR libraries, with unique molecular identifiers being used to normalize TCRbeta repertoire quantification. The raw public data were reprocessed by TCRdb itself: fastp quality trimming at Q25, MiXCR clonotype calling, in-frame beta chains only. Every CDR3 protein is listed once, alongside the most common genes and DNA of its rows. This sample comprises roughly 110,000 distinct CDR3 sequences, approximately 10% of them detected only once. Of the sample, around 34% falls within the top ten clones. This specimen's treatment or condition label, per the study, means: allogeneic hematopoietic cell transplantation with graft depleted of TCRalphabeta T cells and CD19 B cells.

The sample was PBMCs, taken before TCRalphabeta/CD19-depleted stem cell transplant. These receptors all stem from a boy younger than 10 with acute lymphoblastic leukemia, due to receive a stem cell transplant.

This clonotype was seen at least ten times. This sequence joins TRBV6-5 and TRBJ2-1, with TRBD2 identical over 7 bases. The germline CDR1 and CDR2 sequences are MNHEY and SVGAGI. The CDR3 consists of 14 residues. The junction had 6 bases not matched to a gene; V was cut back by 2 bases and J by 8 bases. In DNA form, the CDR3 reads TGTGCCAGCAGTTACGGGCGGGAGAGGGATGAGCAGTTCTTC. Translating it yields CASSYGRERDEQFF.

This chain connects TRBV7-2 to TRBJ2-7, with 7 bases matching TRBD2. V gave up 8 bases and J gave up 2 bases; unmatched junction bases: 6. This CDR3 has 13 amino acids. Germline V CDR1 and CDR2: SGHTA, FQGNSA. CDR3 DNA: TGTGCCAGCGGCGGGAGACCAGCCTACGAGCAGTACTTC. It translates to CASGGRPAYEQYF.

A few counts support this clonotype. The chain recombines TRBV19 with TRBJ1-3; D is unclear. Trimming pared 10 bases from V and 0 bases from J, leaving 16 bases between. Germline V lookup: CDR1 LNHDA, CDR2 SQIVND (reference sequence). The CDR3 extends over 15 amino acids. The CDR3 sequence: CATQERGYSGNTIYF. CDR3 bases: TGTGCCACCCAAGAACGGGGTTACTCTGGAAACACCATATATTTT.

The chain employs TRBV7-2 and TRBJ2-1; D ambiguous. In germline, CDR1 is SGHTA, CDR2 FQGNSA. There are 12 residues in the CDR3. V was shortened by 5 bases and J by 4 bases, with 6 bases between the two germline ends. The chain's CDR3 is CASSKRYNEQFF. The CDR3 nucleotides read TGTGCCAGCAGCAAACGATACAATGAGCAGTTCTTC.

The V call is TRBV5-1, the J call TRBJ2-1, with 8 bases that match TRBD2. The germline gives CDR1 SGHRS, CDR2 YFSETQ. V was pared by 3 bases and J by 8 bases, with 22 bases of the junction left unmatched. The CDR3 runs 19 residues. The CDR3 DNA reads TGCGCCAGCAGCTCATCTCTCTACGGGGGGGACCGGGCCGGGGATGAGCAGTTCTTC. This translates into CASSSSLYGGDRAGDEQFF.

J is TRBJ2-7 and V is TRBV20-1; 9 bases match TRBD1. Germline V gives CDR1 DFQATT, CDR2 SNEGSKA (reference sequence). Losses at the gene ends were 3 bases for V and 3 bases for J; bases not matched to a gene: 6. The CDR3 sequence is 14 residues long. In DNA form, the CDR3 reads TGCAGTGCTAGGGCCGGGACAGGGCTCTACGAGCAGTACTTC. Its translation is CSARAGTGLYEQYF.

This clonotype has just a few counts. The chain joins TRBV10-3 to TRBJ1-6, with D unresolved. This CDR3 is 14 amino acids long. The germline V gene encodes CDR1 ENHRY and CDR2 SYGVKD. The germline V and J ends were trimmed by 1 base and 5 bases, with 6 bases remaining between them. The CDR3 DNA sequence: TGTGCCATCAGTGAGTACCCGAATAATTCACCCCTCCACTTT. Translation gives CAISEYPNNSPLHF.

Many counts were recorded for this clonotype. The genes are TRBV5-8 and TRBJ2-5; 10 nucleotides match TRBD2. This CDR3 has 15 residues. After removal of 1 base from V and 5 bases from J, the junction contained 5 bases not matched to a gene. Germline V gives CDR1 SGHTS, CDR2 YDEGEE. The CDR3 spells CASSLFSSGSETQYF. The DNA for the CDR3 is TGTGCCAGCAGCTTGTTCTCTAGCGGGAGCGAGACCCAGTACTTC.

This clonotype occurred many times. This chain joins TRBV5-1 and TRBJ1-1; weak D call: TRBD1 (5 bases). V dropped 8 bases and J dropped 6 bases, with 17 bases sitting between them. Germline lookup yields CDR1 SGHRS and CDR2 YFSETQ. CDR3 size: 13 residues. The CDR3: CASNRGGTAEAFF. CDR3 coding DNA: TGCGCCAGTAACCGGGGCGGGACGGCTGAAGCTTTCTTT.

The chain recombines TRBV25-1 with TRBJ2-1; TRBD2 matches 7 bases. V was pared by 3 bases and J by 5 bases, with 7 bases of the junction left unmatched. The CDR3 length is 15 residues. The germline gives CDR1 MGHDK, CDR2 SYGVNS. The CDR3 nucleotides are TGTGCCAGCAGTGAGCAAGGACTAGTACACAATGAGCAGTTCTTC. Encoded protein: CASSEQGLVHNEQFF.

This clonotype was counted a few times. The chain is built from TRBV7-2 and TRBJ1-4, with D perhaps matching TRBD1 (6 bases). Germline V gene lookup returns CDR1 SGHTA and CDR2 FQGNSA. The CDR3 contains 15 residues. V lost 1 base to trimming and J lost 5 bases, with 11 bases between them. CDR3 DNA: TGTGCCAGCAGCTTAGAGGGGACACAAAATGAAAAACTGTTTTTT. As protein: CASSLEGTQNEKLFF.

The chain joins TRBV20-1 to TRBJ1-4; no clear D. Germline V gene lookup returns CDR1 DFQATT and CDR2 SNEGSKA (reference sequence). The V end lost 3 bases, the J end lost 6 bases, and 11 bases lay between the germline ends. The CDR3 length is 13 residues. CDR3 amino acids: CSARVYGYEKLFF. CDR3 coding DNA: TGCAGTGCTAGGGTGTACGGCTATGAAAAACTGTTTTTT.

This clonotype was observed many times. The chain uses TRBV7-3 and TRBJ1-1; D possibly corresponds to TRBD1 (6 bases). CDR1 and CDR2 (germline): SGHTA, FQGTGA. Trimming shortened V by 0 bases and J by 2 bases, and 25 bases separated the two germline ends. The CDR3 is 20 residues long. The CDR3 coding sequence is TGTGCCAGCAGCTTAACACACAGGGTGGGAAGGATAACCCATAACACTGAAGCTTTCTTT. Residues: CASSLTHRVGRITHNTEAFF.

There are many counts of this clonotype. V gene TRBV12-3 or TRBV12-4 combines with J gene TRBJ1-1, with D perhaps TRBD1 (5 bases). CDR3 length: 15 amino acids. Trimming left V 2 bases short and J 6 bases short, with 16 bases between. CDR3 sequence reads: CASSLRGSGSSEAFF. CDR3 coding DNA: TGTGCCAGCAGTTTAAGGGGAAGTGGGTCCTCTGAAGCTTTCTTT.

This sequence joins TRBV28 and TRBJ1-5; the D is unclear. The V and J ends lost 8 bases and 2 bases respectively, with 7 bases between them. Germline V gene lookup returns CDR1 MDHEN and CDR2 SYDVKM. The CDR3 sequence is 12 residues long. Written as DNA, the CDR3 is TGTGCCAGCTACACGGGCAATCAGCCCCAGCATTTT. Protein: CASYTGNQPQHF.

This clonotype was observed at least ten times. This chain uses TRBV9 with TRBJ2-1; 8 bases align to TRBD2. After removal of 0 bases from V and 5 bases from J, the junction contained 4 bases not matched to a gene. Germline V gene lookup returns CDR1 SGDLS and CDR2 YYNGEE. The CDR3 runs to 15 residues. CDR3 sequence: CASSVDRGGDNEQFF. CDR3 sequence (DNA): TGTGCCAGCAGCGTAGACCGGGGGGGAGACAATGAGCAGTTCTTC.

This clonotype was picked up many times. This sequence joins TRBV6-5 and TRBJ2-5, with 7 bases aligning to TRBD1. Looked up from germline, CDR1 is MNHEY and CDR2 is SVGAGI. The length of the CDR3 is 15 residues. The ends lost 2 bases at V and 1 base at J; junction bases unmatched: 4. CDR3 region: CASSYTRDSQETQYF. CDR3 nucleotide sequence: TGTGCCAGCAGTTACACCCGGGACAGCCAAGAGACCCAGTACTTC.

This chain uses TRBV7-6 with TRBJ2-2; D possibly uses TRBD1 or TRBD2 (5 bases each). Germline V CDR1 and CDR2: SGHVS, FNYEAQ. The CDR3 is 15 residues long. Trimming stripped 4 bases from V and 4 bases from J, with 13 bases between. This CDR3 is CASSSTGALTGELFF. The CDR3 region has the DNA TGTGCCAGCAGCTCCACCGGGGCCCTCACCGGGGAGCTGTTTTTT. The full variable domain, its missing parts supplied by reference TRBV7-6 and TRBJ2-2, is GAGVSQSPRYKVTKRGQDVALRCDPISGHVSLYWYRQALGQGPEFLTYFNYEAQQDKSGLPNDRFSAERPEGSISTLTIQRTEQRDSAMYRCASSSTGALTGELFFGEGSRLTVL.

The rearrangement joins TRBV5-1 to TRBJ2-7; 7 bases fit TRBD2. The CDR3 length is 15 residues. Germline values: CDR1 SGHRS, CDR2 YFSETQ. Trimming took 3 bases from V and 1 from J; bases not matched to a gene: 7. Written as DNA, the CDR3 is TGCGCCAGCAGCTGGGCGGGAGCCCCGTCCTACGAGCAGTACTTC. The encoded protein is CASSWAGAPSYEQYF.